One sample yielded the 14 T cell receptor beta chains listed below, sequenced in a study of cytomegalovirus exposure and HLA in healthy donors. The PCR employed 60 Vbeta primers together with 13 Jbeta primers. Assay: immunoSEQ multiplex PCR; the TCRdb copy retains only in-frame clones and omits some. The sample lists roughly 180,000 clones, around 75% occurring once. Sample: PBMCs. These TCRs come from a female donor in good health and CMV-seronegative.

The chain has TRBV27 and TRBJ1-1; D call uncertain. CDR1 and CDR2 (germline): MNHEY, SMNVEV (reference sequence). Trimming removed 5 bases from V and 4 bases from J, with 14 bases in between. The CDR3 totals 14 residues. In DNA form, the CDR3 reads TGTGCCAGCAGTCCCCCAGGTCAGCTCACTGAAGCTTTCTTT. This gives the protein CASSPPGQLTEAFF.

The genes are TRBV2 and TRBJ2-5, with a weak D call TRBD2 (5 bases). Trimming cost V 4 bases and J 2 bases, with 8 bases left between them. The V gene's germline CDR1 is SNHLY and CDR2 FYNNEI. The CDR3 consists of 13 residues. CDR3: CASSVQRQETQYF. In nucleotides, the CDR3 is TGTGCCAGCAGTGTTCAGCGGCAAGAGACCCAGTACTTC.

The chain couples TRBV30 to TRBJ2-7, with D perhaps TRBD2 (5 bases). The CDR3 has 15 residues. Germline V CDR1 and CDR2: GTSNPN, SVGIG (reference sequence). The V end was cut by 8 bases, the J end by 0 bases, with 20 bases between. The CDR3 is CALLGESMPSYEQYF. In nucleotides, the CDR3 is TGTGCCCTGTTGGGAGAGTCCATGCCCTCCTACGAGCAGTACTTC.

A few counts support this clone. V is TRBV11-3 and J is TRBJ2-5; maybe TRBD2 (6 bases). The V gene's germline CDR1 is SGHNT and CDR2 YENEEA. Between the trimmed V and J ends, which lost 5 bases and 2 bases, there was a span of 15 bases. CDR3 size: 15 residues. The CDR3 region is CASSLGTLSQETQYF. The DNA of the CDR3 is TGTGCCAGCAGCCTCGGGACTCTTTCGCAAGAGACCCAGTACTTC.

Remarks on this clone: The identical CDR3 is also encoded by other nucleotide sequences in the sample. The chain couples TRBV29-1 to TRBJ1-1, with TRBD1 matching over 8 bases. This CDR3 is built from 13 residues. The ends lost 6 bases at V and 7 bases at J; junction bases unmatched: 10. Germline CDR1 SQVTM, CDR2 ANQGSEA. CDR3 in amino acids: CSVRGQAFGEAFF. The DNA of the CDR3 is TGCAGCGTGAGGGGACAGGCTTTTGGTGAAGCTTTCTTT.

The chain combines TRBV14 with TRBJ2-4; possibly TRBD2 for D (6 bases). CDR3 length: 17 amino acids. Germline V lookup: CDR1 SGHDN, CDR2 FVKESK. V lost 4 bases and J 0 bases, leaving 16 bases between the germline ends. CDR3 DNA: TGTGCCAGCAGCCTTGGACTTGGGCGGGGAGCCAAAAACATTCAGTACTTC. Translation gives CASSLGLGRGAKNIQYF. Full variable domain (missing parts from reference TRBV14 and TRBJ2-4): EAGVTQFPSHSVIEKGQTVTLRCDPISGHDNLYWYRRVMGKEIKFLLHFVKESKQDESGMPNNRFLAERTGGTYSTLKVQPAELEDSGVYFCASSLGLGRGAKNIQYFGAGTRLSVL.

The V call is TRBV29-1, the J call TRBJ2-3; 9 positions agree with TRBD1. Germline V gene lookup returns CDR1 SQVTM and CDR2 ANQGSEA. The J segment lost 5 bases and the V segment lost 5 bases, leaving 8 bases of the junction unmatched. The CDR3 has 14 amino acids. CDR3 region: CSVLTGGRKDTQYF. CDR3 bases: TGCAGCGTTCTGACAGGGGGGCGTAAAGATACGCAGTATTTT.

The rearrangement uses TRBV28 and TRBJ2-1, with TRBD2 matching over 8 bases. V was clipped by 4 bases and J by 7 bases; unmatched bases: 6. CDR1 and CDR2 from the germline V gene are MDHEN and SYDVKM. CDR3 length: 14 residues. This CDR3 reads CASSSSGPWNEQFF. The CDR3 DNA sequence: TGTGCCAGCAGTTCTAGCGGGCCTTGGAATGAGCAGTTCTTC.

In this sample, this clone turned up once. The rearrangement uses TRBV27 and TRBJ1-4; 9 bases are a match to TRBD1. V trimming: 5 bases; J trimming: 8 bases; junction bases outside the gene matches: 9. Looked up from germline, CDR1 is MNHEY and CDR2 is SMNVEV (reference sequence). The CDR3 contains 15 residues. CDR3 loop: CASSPTGGDWEKLFF. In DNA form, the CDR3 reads TGTGCCAGCAGTCCCACAGGGGGCGACTGGGAAAAACTGTTTTTT.

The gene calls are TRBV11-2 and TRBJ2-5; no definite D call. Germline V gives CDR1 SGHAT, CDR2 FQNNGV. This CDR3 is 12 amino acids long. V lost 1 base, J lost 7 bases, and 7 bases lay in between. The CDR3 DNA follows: TGTGCCAGCAGCTTAGGACCGGGGACCCAGTACTTC. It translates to CASSLGPGTQYF.

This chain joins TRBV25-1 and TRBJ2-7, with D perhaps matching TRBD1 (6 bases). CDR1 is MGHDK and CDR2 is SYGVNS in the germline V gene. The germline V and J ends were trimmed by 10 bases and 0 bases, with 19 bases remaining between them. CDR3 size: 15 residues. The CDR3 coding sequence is TGTGCCACCAGACCCGGGACACTACACTCCTACGAGCAGTACTTC. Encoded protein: CATRPGTLHSYEQYF.

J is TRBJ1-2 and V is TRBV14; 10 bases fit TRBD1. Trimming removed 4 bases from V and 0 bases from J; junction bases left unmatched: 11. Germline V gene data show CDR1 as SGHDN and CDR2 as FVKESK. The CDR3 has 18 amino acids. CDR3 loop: CASSRIGDRGKPNYGYTF. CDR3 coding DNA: TGTGCCAGCAGCCGGATTGGGGACAGGGGTAAGCCTAACTATGGCTACACCTTC.

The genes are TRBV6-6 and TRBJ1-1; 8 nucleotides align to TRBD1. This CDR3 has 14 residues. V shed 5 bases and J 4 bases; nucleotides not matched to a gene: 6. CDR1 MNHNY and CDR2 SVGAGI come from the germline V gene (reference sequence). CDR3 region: CASSATGDITEAFF. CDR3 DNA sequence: TGTGCCAGCAGTGCGACAGGGGACATCACTGAAGCTTTCTTT.

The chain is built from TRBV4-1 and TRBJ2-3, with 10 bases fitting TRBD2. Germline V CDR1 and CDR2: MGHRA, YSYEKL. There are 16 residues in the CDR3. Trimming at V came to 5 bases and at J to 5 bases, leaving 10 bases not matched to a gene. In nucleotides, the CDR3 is TGCGCCAGCAGCGAGCTAGCGGGGGCCGCGGGAGATACGCAGTATTTT. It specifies CASSELAGAAGDTQYF.